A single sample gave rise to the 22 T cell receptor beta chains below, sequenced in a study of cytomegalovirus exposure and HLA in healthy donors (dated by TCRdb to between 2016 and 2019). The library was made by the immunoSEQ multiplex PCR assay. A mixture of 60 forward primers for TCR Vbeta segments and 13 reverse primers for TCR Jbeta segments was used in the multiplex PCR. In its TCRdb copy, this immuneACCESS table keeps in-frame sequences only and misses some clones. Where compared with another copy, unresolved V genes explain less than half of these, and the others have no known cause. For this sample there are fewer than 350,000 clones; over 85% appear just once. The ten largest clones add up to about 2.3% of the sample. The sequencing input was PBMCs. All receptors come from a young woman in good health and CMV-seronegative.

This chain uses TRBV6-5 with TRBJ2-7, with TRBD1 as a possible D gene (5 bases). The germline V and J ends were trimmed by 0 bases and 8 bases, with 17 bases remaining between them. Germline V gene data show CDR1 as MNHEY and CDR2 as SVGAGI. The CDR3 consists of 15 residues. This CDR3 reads CASSYSYTGPWKQYF. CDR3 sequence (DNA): TGTGCCAGCAGTTACTCGTATACAGGACCTTGGAAGCAGTACTTC.

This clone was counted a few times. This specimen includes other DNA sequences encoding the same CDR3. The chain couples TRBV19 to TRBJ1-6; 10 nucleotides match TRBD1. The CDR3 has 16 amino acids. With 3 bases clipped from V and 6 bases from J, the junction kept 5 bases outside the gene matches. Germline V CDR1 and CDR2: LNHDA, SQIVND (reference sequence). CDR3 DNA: TGTGCCAGTAGTATGACAGGGGGCAGGGGTAATTCACCCCTCCACTTT. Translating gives CASSMTGGRGNSPLHF.

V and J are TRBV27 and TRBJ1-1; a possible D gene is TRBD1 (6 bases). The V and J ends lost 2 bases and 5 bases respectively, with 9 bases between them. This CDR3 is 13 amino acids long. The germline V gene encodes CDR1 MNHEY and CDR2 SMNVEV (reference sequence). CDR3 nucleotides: TGTGCCAGCAGTTTAGTACAGGGAACTGAAGCTTTCTTT. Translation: CASSLVQGTEAFF.

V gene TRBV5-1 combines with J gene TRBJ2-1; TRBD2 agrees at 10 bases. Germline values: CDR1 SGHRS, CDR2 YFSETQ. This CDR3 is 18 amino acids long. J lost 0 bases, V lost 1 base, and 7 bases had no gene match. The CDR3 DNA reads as TGCGCCAGCAGCTTGCCGTCTAGCGGGGGCCTCTCCTACAATGAGCAGTTCTTC. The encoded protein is CASSLPSSGGLSYNEQFF.

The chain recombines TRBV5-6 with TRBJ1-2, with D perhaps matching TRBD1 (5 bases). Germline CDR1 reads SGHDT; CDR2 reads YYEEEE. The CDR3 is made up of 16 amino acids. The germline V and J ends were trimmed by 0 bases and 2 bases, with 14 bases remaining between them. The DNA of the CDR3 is TGTGCCAGCAGCTTGGTAGGGGCAGGAGTAAACTATGGCTACACCTTC. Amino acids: CASSLVGAGVNYGYTF.

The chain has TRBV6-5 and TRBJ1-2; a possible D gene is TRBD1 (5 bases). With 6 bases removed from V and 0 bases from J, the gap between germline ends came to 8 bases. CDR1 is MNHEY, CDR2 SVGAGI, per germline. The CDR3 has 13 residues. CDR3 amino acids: CASSQGPNYGYTF. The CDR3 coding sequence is TGTGCCAGCAGCCAGGGTCCTAACTATGGCTACACCTTC.

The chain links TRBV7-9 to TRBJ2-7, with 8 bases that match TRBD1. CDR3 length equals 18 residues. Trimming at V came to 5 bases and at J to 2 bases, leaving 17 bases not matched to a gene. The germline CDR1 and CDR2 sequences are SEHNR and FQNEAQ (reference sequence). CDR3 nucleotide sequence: TGTGCCAGCAGCCAAACCCTGGTTGCAGGGGGCATCACCTACGAGCAGTACTTC. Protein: CASSQTLVAGGITYEQYF. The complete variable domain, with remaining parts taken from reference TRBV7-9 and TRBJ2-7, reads DTGVSQNPRHKITKRGQNVTFRCDPISEHNRLYWYRQTLGQGPEFLTYFQNEAQLEKSRLLSDRFSAERPKGSFSTLEIQRTEQGDSAMYLCASSQTLVAGGITYEQYFGPGTRLTVT.

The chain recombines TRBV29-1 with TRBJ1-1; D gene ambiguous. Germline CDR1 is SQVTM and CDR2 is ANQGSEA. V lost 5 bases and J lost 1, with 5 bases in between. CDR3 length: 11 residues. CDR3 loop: CSVQRNTEAFF. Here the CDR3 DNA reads TGCAGCGTTCAGCGGAACACTGAAGCTTTCTTT. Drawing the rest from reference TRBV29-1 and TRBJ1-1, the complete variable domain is SAVISQKPSRDICQRGTSLTIQCQVDSQVTMMFWYRQQPGQSLTLIATANQGSEATYESGFVIDKFPISRPNLTFSTLTVSNMSPEDSSIYLCSVQRNTEAFFGQGTRLTVV.

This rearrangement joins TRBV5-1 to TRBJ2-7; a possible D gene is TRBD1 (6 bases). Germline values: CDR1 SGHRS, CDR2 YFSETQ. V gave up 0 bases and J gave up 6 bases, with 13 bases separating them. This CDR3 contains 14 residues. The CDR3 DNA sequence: TGCGCCAGCAGCTTGGTGCCAGGGGTGGGCGAGCAGTACTTC. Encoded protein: CASSLVPGVGEQYF.

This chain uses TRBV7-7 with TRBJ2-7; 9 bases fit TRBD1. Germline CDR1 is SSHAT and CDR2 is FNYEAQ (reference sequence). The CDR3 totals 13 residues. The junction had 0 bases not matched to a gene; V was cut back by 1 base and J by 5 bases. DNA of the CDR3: TGTGCCAGCAGCTTAGGACAGGGGGACGAGCAGTACTTC. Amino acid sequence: CASSLGQGDEQYF.

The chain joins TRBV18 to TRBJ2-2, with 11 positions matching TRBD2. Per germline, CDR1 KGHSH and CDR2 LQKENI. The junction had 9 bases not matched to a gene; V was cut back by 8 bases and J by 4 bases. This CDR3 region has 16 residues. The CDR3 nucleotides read TGTGCCAGCACGGTACTAGCGGGGGTTTCCACCGGGGAGCTGTTTTTT. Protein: CASTVLAGVSTGELFF.

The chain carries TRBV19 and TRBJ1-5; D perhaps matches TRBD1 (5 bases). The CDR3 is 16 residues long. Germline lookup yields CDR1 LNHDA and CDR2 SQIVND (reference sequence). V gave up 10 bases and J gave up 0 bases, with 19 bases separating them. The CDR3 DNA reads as TGTGCCACCAGTGACAGTACTGGCCTTAGCAATCAGCCCCAGCATTTT. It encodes CATSDSTGLSNQPQHF.

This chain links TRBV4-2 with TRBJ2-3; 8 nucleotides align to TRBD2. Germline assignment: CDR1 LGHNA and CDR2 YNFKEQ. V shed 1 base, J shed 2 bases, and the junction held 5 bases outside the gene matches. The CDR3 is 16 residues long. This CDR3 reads CASSQAGAGVTDTQYF. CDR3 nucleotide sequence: TGTGCCAGCAGCCAAGCGGGAGCGGGGGTCACAGATACGCAGTATTTT.

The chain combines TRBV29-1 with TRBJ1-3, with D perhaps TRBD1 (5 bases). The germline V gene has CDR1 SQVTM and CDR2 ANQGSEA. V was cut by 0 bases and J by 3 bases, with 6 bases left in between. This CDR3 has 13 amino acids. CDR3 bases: TGCAGCGTTGAAGAGGGGGGTGGAAACACCATATATTTT. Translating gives CSVEEGGGNTIYF.

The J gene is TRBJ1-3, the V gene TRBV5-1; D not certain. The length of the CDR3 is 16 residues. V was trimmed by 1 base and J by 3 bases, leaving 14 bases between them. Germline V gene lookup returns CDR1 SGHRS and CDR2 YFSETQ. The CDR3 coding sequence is TGCGCCAGCAGCTTGCCCCGCTCCGGGGTTGGAAACACCATATATTTT. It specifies CASSLPRSGVGNTIYF. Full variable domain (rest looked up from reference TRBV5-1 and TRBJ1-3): KAGVTQTPRYLIKTRGQQVTLSCSPISGHRSVSWYQQTPGQGLQFLFEYFSETQRNKGNFPGRFSGRQFSNSRSEMNVSTLELGDSALYLCASSLPRSGVGNTIYFGEGSWLTVV.

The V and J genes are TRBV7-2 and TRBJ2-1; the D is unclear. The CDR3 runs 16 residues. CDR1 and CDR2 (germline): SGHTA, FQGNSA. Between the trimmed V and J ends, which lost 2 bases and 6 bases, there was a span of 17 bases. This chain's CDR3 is CASSLNPISIGNEQFF. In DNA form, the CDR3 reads TGTGCCAGCAGCTTAAACCCCATATCTATCGGCAATGAGCAGTTCTTC. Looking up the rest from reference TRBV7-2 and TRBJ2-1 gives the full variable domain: GAGVSQSPSNKVTEKGKDVELRCDPISGHTALYWYRQSLGQGLEFLIYFQGNSAPDKSGLPSDRFSAERTGGSVSTLTIQRTQQEDSAVYLCASSLNPISIGNEQFFGPGTRLTVL.

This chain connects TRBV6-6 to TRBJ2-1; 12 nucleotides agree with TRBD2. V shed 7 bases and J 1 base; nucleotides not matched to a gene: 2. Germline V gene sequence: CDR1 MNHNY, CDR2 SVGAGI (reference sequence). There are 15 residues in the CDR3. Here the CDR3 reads CASMTSGGSYNEQFF. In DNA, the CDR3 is TGTGCCAGCATGACTAGCGGGGGATCCTACAATGAGCAGTTCTTC.

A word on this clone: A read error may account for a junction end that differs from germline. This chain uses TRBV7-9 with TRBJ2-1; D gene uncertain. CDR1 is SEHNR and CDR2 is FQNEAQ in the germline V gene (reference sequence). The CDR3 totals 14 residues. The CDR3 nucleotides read TGTTCCAGCAGCTCGATTAGCTCCTACAATGAGCAGTTCTTC. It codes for CSSSSISSYNEQFF.

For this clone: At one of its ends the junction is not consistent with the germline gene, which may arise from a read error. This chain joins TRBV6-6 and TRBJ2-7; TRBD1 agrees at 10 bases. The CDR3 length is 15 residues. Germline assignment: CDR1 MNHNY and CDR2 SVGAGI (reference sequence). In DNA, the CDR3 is TGTGCCAGCGGGGTGTGGGGACAGGGGTCCTCCGAGCAGTACTTC. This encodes CASGVWGQGSSEQYF.

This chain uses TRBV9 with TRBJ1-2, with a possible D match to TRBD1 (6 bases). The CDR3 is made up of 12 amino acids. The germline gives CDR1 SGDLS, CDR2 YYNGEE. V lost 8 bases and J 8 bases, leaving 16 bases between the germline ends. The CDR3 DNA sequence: TGTGCCAGTTCTTTGGGTAGGGGGGGCTACACCTTC. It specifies CASSLGRGGYTF.

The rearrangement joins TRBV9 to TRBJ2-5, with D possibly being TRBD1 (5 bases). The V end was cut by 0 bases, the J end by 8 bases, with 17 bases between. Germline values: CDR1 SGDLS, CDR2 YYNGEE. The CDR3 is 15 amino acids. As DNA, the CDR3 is TGTGCCAGCAGCGTAGGGGGCGCGTCTCGTAATACCCAGTACTTC. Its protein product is CASSVGGASRNTQYF.

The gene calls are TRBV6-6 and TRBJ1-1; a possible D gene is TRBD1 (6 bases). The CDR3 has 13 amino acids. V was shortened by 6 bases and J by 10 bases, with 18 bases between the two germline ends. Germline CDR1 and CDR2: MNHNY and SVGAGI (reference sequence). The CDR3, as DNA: TGTGCCAGCAGGCCAGGACAGAGTGGAGGAGCTTTCTTT. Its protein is CASRPGQSGGAFF.